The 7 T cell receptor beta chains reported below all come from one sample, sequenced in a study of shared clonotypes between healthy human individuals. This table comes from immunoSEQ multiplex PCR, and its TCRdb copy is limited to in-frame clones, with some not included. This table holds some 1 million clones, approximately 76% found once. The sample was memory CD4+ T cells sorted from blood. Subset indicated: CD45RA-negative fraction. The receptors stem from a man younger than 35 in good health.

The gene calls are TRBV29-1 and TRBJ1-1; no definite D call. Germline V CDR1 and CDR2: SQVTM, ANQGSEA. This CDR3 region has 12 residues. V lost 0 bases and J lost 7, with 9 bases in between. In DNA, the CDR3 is TGCAGCGTTGAAGACACCGTGAGTGAAGCTTTCTTT. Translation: CSVEDTVSEAFF.

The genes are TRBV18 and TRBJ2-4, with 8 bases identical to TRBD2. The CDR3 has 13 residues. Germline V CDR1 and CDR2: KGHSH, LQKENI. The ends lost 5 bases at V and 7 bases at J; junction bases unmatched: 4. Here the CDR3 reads CASSTGGTNIQYF. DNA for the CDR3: TGTGCCAGCTCAACGGGGGGGACTAACATTCAGTACTTC.

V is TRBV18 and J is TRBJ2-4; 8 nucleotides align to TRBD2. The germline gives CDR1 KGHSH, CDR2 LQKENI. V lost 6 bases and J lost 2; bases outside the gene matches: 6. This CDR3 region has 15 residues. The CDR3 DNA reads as TGTGCCAGCTCGGAGCGGGAGATGACCAAAAACATTCAGTACTTC. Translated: CASSEREMTKNIQYF.

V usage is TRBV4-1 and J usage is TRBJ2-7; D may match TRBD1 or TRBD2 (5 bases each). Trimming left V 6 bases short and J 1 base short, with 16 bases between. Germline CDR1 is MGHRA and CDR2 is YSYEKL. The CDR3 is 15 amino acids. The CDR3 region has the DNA TGCGCCAGCAGTCATCCCGGGACGGCGTCCTACGAGCAGTACTTC. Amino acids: CASSHPGTASYEQYF.

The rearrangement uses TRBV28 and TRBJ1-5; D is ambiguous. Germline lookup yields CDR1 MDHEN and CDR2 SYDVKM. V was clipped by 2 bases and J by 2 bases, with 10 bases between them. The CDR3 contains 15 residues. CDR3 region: CASSLEARGNQPQHF. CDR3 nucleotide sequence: TGTGCCAGCAGTTTAGAAGCAAGGGGCAATCAGCCCCAGCATTTT.

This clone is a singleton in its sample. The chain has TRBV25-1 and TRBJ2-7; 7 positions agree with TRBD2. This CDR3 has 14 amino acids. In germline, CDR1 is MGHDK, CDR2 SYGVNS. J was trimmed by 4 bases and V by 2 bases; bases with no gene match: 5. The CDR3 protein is CASSEAGARYEQYF. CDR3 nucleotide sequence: TGTGCCAGCAGTGAAGCGGGAGCACGATACGAGCAGTACTTC.

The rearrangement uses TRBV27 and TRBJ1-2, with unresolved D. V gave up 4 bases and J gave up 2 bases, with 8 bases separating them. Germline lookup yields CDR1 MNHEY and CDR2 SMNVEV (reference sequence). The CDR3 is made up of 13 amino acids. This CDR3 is CASSSGPNYGYTF. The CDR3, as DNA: TGTGCCAGCAGTTCCGGGCCCAACTATGGCTACACCTTC.